This TCR beta chain was identified in a study of T cell repertoires in cytomegalovirus infection. Study-wide results and caveats: CMV-specific HLA-C-restricted TCR beta clonotypes dominated the ex vivo response.

The ends were cut back, 8 bases at V and 2 bases at J, with 9 bases in the middle. The germline V gene encodes CDR1 ENHRY and CDR2 SYGVKD. CDR3 length: 13 amino acids. TCRdb reprocessed the reads with MiXCR, giving one entry per CDR3 protein. The data contain roughly 760,000 distinct CDR3 sequences, about 40% of them singletons. Only a few counts were recorded for this clonotype. The antigen remains undetermined. Input material: PBMCs. The source of this sequence is a human donor in good health (CMV status not recorded). Some clones in this sample may be carry-over from other donors' samples. The genes are TRBV10-3 and TRBJ2-2, with D possibly matching TRBD2 (5 bases). The CDR3 nucleotides read TGTGCCATCGGTGCGGGTAACACCGGGGAGCTGTTTTTT. Translated: CAIGAGNTGELFF.